A selection of T cell receptor beta chains follows, all from one sample in a study of cytomegalovirus exposure and HLA in healthy donors. Produced via immunoSEQ multiplex PCR; TCRdb's table is partial and in-frame only. The data hold 65,000 to 90,000 clones, with about 95% observed a single time. Input material: PBMCs. The receptor source for this set is a man aged 18 to 29 in good health and CMV-seronegative. Each CDR3 is given with its conserved first and last residue. Each record gives: D gene, clone size, J gene, V gene, CDR3 DNA, CDR3 protein. The D gene is left open where the match is weak. Rows may omit the clone size; those that give it use once, few, many or a size class.

D: .
size: .
J: TRBJ2-5
V: TRBV27
DNA: TGTGCCAGCAGTTTAAGAGGAGAAGAGACCCAGTACTTC
CDR3: CASSLRGEETQYF

D: TRBD1
size: .
J: TRBJ1-1
V: TRBV27
DNA: TGTGCCAGCAGCTTCGACAGGGTTCCGGGGACTGAAGCTTTCTTT
CDR3: CASSFDRVPGTEAFF

D: .
size: .
J: TRBJ1-5
V: TRBV30
DNA: TGTGCCTTCTCAGGGTTGGGCAATCAGCCCCAGCATTTT
CDR3: CAFSGLGNQPQHF

D: .
size: .
J: TRBJ2-1
V: TRBV15
DNA: TGTGCCACCAGCCGAGAAAGGCGGTGGAAATTGATCTCCTACAATGAGCAGTTCTTC
CDR3: CATSRERRWKLISYNEQFF

D: .
size: .
J: TRBJ1-1
V: TRBV7-9
DNA: TGTGCCAGCCAAACAGTAAACACTGAAGCTTTCTTT
CDR3: CASQTVNTEAFF

D: .
size: .
J: TRBJ1-4
V: TRBV30
DNA: TGTGCCTGGAATCCAATGGGGGGGTCGGATGAAAAACTGTTTTTT
CDR3: CAWNPMGGSDEKLFF

D: TRBD2
size: .
J: TRBJ2-2
V: TRBV11-2
DNA: TGTGCCAGCAGCGAGACTAGCGGGGGACTCAACACCGGGGAGCTGTTTTTT
CDR3: CASSETSGGLNTGELFF

D: TRBD2
size: .
J: TRBJ2-3
V: TRBV30
DNA: TGTGCCTGGGACCCGACTAGCGGGGGCACAGATACGCAGTATTTT
CDR3: CAWDPTSGGTDTQYF

D: TRBD1
size: .
J: TRBJ2-2
V: TRBV9
DNA: TGTGCCAGCAGCGTAGAGGGACAGGGCTACACATACACCGGGGAGCTGTTTTTT
CDR3: CASSVEGQGYTYTGELFF

D: .
size: .
J: TRBJ2-1
V: TRBV10-3
DNA: TGTGCCATCAGACCCGGACAGAACAATGAGCAGTTCTTC
CDR3: CAIRPGQNNEQFF

D: .
size: once
J: TRBJ2-3
V: TRBV6-5
DNA: TGTGCCAGCAGTTCCACGGGGTCCACAGATACGCAGTATTTT
CDR3: CASSSTGSTDTQYF

D: .
size: .
J: TRBJ2-7
V: TRBV28
DNA: TGTGCCAGCAGTTTTCGGTGGCAGGTCTCCTACGAGCAGTACTTC
CDR3: CASSFRWQVSYEQYF

D: TRBD1
size: .
J: TRBJ2-5
V: TRBV5-6
DNA: TGTGCCAGCAGCTCCCTTCACAGGGGAAAGGAGACCCAGTACTTC
CDR3: CASSSLHRGKETQYF

D: .
size: .
J: TRBJ1-1
V: TRBV6-5
DNA: TGTGCCAGCAGTTCCCTATCGGGCACTGAAGCTTTCTTT
CDR3: CASSSLSGTEAFF

D: TRBD1
size: .
J: TRBJ1-2
V: TRBV6-6
DNA: TGTGCCAGCAGTCAACAGGGGGCTCGTGGCTACACCTTC
CDR3: CASSQQGARGYTF

D: .
size: .
J: TRBJ2-1
V: TRBV5-1
DNA: TGCGCCAGCAGCTTGGTACAGGGAGGGTCTAATGAGCAGTTCTTC
CDR3: CASSLVQGGSNEQFF

D: TRBD1
size: .
J: TRBJ1-5
V: TRBV28
DNA: TGTGCCAGCATACAGGGGTTAAGTCAGCCCCAGCATTTT
CDR3: CASIQGLSQPQHF

D: .
size: once
J: TRBJ1-3
V: TRBV7-6
DNA: TGTGCCAGCAGCTCACAGGGAGGAAACACCATATATTTT
CDR3: CASSSQGGNTIYF

D: TRBD1
size: once
J: TRBJ1-1
V: TRBV27
DNA: TGTGCCAGCAGTGGGACAGGGACTGAAGCTTTCTTT
CDR3: CASSGTGTEAFF

D: .
size: .
J: TRBJ2-2
V: TRBV5-5
DNA: TGTGCCAGCAGCTCCGACTATACCGGGGAGCTGTTTTTT
CDR3: CASSSDYTGELFF

D: TRBD1
size: .
J: TRBJ1-1
V: TRBV27
DNA: TGTGCCAGCAGCCGACAGGGGGAGGTTGAAGCTTTCTTT
CDR3: CASSRQGEVEAFF

D: TRBD1
size: once
J: TRBJ2-7
V: TRBV7-9
DNA: TGTGCCAGCAGCTCATTACAGGGGTCCTACGAGCAGTACTTC
CDR3: CASSSLQGSYEQYF

D: TRBD2
size: .
J: TRBJ2-1
V: TRBV30
DNA: TGTGCCTGGAGCGGACTAGCGGTCTGGAATGAGCAGTTCTTC
CDR3: CAWSGLAVWNEQFF

D: TRBD1
size: .
J: TRBJ1-2
V: TRBV5-1
DNA: TGCGCCAGCAGGGAGACAGGGGGAGCCTTTAACTATGGCTACACCTTC
CDR3: CASRETGGAFNYGYTF

D: .
size: .
J: TRBJ1-1
V: TRBV7-9
DNA: TGTGCCAGCACAGGGAACACTGAAGCTTTCTTT
CDR3: CASTGNTEAFF

D: .
size: .
J: TRBJ1-1
V: TRBV5-1
DNA: TGCGCCAGCAGCTTGTCGGACACTGAAGCTTTCTTT
CDR3: CASSLSDTEAFF

D: .
size: .
J: TRBJ2-5
V: TRBV30
DNA: TGTGCCTGGAGTCCTGGGGCTCAAGAGACCCAGTACTTC
CDR3: CAWSPGAQETQYF

D: .
size: .
J: TRBJ1-1
V: TRBV7-9
DNA: TGTGCCAGCACCCTGGGGGGGGGCAATGAAGCTTTCTTT
CDR3: CASTLGGGNEAFF

D: .
size: .
J: TRBJ2-6
V: TRBV7-6
DNA: TGTGCCAGCAGCCCCCTTGCCAACGTCCTGACTTTC
CDR3: CASSPLANVLTF

D: TRBD1
size: .
J: TRBJ2-1
V: TRBV6-5
DNA: TGTGCCAGCAGTTACGGGACAGGGGCGTTTGAGCAGTTCTTC
CDR3: CASSYGTGAFEQFF

D: .
size: .
J: TRBJ1-1
V: TRBV5-1
DNA: TGCGCCAGCAGCTTGGTTGGGGGGGCGAACACTGAAGCTTTCTTT
CDR3: CASSLVGGANTEAFF

D: .
size: once
J: TRBJ1-1
V: TRBV6-5
DNA: TGTGCCAGCAGTCCCCCCGGACTGAGCCTTGAAGCTTTCTTT
CDR3: CASSPPGLSLEAFF

D: .
size: .
J: TRBJ1-2
V: TRBV7-9
DNA: TGTGCCAGCAGCTTAGACAACAATGGCTACACCTTC
CDR3: CASSLDNNGYTF

D: .
size: .
J: TRBJ1-3
V: TRBV4-1
DNA: TGCGCCAGCAGCCAAGATCTGGCAGGCCTTGGCTCTGGAAACACCATATATTTT
CDR3: CASSQDLAGLGSGNTIYF

D: TRBD2
size: .
J: TRBJ2-3
V: TRBV6-5
DNA: TGTGCCAGCAGTTACGGCGGGGGGCCTATAGATACGCAGTATTTT
CDR3: CASSYGGGPIDTQYF

D: .
size: .
J: TRBJ2-1
V: TRBV28
DNA: TGTGCCAGCAGTACTATCAATGAGCAGTTCTTC
CDR3: CASSTINEQFF

D: TRBD1
size: .
J: TRBJ1-4
V: TRBV7-9
DNA: TGTGCCAGCAGCCCTCCGGGACAGGGACATCAAAAACTGTTTTTT
CDR3: CASSPPGQGHQKLFF

D: .
size: .
J: TRBJ1-1
V: TRBV29-1
DNA: TGCAGCGTTGTAGCCCCCTTGGGGAGCACTGAAGCTTTCTTT
CDR3: CSVVAPLGSTEAFF

D: TRBD1
size: .
J: TRBJ1-1
V: TRBV5-1
DNA: TGCGCCAGCAGCTTTCTACAGGGGTTGAACACTGAAGCTTTCTTT
CDR3: CASSFLQGLNTEAFF

D: .
size: .
J: TRBJ2-6
V: TRBV6-1
DNA: TGTGCCAGCAGTGAGGCCAGCTCTGGGGCCAACGTCCTGACTTTC
CDR3: CASSEASSGANVLTF